This entry concerns a single T cell receptor (beta chain). Original data processing: Amplification from reference gene primers served as the basis for estimated nucleated cell counts. TCRdb's table, derived via immunoSEQ multiplex PCR, lists solely in-frame clones and lacks some. The V and J calls and the clone size are those of that table, but D and trimming were determined from the DNA. The sample carries about 130,000 clones, roughly 88% recorded once. The sample originates from a study of blood T cell repertoires in COVID-19. The TCR sequence derives from a man aged 65-85 years with active COVID-19. Sequencing was carried out using peripheral blood.

The CDR3 nucleotides are TGTGCCAGCTCACCAGTGACTAGCGGTACCGGGGAGCTGTTTTTT. It encodes CASSPVTSGTGELFF. The chain joins TRBV18 to TRBJ2-2; TRBD2 aligns across 9 bases. Germline V gives CDR1 KGHSH, CDR2 LQKENI. The CDR3 loop spans 15 amino acids. V was pared by 2 bases and J by 5 bases, with 3 bases of the junction left unmatched.